These T cell receptor beta chains were read from a single sample in a study of blood T cell dynamics during melanoma immunotherapy. The data were produced by immunoSEQ multiplex PCR, yet TCRdb's version contains in-frame clones alone and is incomplete. The sample records roughly 14,000 clones, roughly 86% being singletons. The starting material was blood, obtained from a patient treated with checkpoint blockade. These receptors all come from a human donor with melanoma. Each CDR3 is given with its conserved first and last residue. D genes are given only for firm matches. Clone size is stated in some rows and not others, as once, few, many or a class when expanded.

TRBJ1-4	TRBV5-5	-	-	TGTGCCAGCAGCTTGGGCAGGGAGGCTTTTCGTTCTAATGAAAAACTGTTTTTT	CASSLGREAFRSNEKLFF
TRBJ2-1	TRBV9	-	-	TGTGCCAGCAGCGTAGGTTGGGGGAGCGATGAGCAGTTCTTC	CASSVGWGSDEQFF
TRBJ2-1	TRBV7-9	TRBD2	-	TGTGCCAGCAGCCTAACGAACGGACTAGCGGGCCATGAGCAGTTCTTC	CASSLTNGLAGHEQFF
TRBJ1-4	TRBV9	-	-	TGTGCCAGCAGCGTAGGGTCCGGCAGGACCAAAAAACTGTTTTTT	CASSVGSGRTKKLFF
TRBJ2-1	TRBV7-9	TRBD1	-	TGTGCCAGCAGCGCGCGACAGGGTAGGAATGAGCAGTTCTTC	CASSARQGRNEQFF
TRBJ2-5	TRBV4-1	-	-	TGCGCCAGCAGCCAAGTCGGCGGGAACCAAGAGACCCAGTACTTC	CASSQVGGNQETQYF
TRBJ2-7	TRBV6-5	-	-	TGTGCCAGCAGTTACGCCCTTGGGACATCCTACGAGCAGTACTTC	CASSYALGTSYEQYF
TRBJ2-1	TRBV15	TRBD1	few	TGTGCCACCAGCAAATCCGGGACAGGGGATTACAATGAGCAGTTCTTC	CATSKSGTGDYNEQFF
TRBJ1-2	TRBV9	-	-	TGTGCCAGCAGCGGATCACAGGGAGTGGGAGGCTACACCTTC	CASSGSQGVGGYTF
TRBJ2-1	TRBV7-3	-	few	TGTGCCAGCAGCTTAAATGGAGTCTTTGAGCAGTTCTTC	CASSLNGVFEQFF
TRBJ1-4	TRBV6-1	-	-	TGTGCCAGCAGCTCCGGGGGTCAGATTAATGAAAAACTGTTTTTT	CASSSGGQINEKLFF
TRBJ1-4	TRBV14	-	-	TGTGCCAGCAGCCAAGAAAATCAGGGGTACAACGCGAAACTGTTTTTT	CASSQENQGYNAKLFF
TRBJ1-5	TRBV18	-	-	TGTGCCAGCTCACATCAAACAGGGACCGGGCAGCCCCAGCATTTT	CASSHQTGTGQPQHF
TRBJ2-1	TRBV5-4	-	-	TGTGCCAGCAGTTCCGGACTCCTCGGCTATGAGCAGTTCTTC	CASSSGLLGYEQFF
TRBJ1-1	TRBV6-5	TRBD1	-	TGTGCCAGCGAGACAGGGGTGGGAGCAGCTGAAGCTTTCTTT	CASETGVGAAEAFF
TRBJ1-2	TRBV11-2	-	-	TGTGCCAGCAGCTTAGTCACAGGAGGCAGCTATGGCTACACCTTC	CASSLVTGGSYGYTF
TRBJ2-1	TRBV6-1	TRBD2	-	TGTGCCAGCAGTGCTAGCGGGGGAGGGGAGCAGTTCTTC	CASSASGGGEQFF
TRBJ1-4	TRBV5-4	-	-	TGTGCCAGCAGCTTGGGAGGAGGGGGACGAGAAAAACTGTTTTTT	CASSLGGGGREKLFF
TRBJ2-5	TRBV30	TRBD1	-	TGTGCCTGGGAGGACAGGGGCCAAGAGACCCAGTACTTC	CAWEDRGQETQYF
TRBJ1-2	TRBV7-8	TRBD1	-	TGTGCCAGCAGCTTCGGTCGGACAGGGCTTACCCTATTTGGCTACACCTTC	CASSFGRTGLTLFGYTF
TRBJ2-1	TRBV7-8	TRBD2	-	TGTGCCAGCAGCTTAGCGCGGGGGGGCCTCCGGGGTTGGAATGAGCAGTTCTTC	CASSLARGGLRGWNEQFF
TRBJ1-3	TRBV19	TRBD1	once	TGTGCCAGCTGGGCTAGACGGGACAGGGGGCTATCAGGAAACACCATATATTTT	CASWARRDRGLSGNTIYF
TRBJ2-6	TRBV7-3	-	-	TGTGCCAGCAGCGGCCAGGACACCCGCTCTGGGGCCAACGTCCTGACTTTC	CASSGQDTRSGANVLTF
TRBJ2-3	TRBV20-1	-	-	TGCAGTGCGAGAGGGCTGGATACGCAGTATTTT	CSARGLDTQYF
TRBJ2-1	TRBV6-1	-	once	TGTGCCAGCAGTGAAGCGGGAGGAGATGAGCAGTTCTTC	CASSEAGGDEQFF
TRBJ2-2	TRBV11-2	-	-	TGTGCCAGCAGCCCCCGCCCGGTGGGCGGGGAGCTGTTTTTT	CASSPRPVGGELFF
TRBJ2-7	TRBV7-2	TRBD1	-	TGTGCCAGCAGCCGGCCTCTGAGGGGGCCTAGCTCCTACGAGCAGTACTTC	CASSRPLRGPSSYEQYF
TRBJ2-3	TRBV4-2	-	-	TGTGCCAGCAGCCAAGACGCGGGCACAGATACGCAGTATTTT	CASSQDAGTDTQYF
TRBJ1-4	TRBV2	-	-	TGTGCCAGCAACCTGGGCAGGTCAAAACTGTTTTTT	CASNLGRSKLFF
TRBJ2-7	TRBV6-5	TRBD2	-	TGTGCCAGCAGTTACTATCCTAGCGGGAACTACGAGCAGTACTTC	CASSYYPSGNYEQYF
TRBJ2-7	TRBV9	-	-	TGTGCCAGCAGCGTAGGCGCTCCCTCAACGTACGAGCAGTACTTC	CASSVGAPSTYEQYF
TRBJ2-3	TRBV6-4	-	-	TGTGCCAGCAGTGATTCGGTCACAGATACGCAGTATTTT	CASSDSVTDTQYF
TRBJ2-7	TRBV5-6	TRBD1	-	TGTGCCAGCAGCTTATACTATGGGTATAGGGGGCATTCCGAGCAGTACTTC	CASSLYYGYRGHSEQYF
TRBJ2-7	TRBV5-1	-	-	TGCGCCAGCAGACCCCCGGGAAAGGCCTACGAGCAGTACTTC	CASRPPGKAYEQYF
TRBJ2-3	TRBV6-6	-	-	TGTGCCAGCAGCCGAGGGGGACAACCTAGCACAGATACGCAGTATTTT	CASSRGGQPSTDTQYF
TRBJ2-1	TRBV27	TRBD1	-	TGTGCCAGCAATTCTGGACAGGGGTCGAGCTCCTACAATGAGCAGTTCTTC	CASNSGQGSSSYNEQFF
TRBJ1-4	TRBV18	-	-	TGTGCCAGCTCTCTTGGACAGAATGAAAAACTGTTTTTT	CASSLGQNEKLFF
TRBJ1-2	TRBV5-1	-	-	TGCGCCAGCAGCCAATCGGGACGTACTCGGCGGGGCTACACCTTC	CASSQSGRTRRGYTF
TRBJ2-7	TRBV2	TRBD1	once	TGTGCCAGCAGGGCCCAGGGGGGGACAGGGGTCTACGAGCAGTACTTC	CASRAQGGTGVYEQYF